The next 31 T cell receptor beta chains were all read from a single sample in a study of T cell repertoires in aging, cancer and after chemotherapy. Rearranged V-D-J TRB sequences were amplified with a mixed TRB-A/B primer pool. TCRdb re-analysed the multiplex PCR reads in MiXCR, keeping a single row per CDR3 protein. This sample has roughly 2,100 distinct CDR3 sequences, with 20% to 30% found just once. The template was genomic DNA from peripheral blood, not RNA. What was sequenced was blood. The receptors shown here come from a human donor with a solid tumor.

This clonotype was picked up one time. A single base separates this from a much larger clone, so it may be a read error. V usage is TRBV5-4 and J usage is TRBJ2-2, with 16 bases matching TRBD2. CDR3 length: 18 amino acids. CDR1 SGHNT and CDR2 YYREEE come from the germline V gene (reference sequence). V trimming: 9 bases; J trimming: 1 base; junction bases outside the gene matches: 9. The CDR3 loop is CANGTGTSGRGNTGELFF. The CDR3 coding sequence is TGTGCCAACGGAACGGGGACTAGCGGGAGGGGGAACACCGGGGAGCTGTTTTTT.

This chain connects TRBV4-1 to TRBJ1-3; TRBD1 might be the D (5 bases). V was pared by 2 bases and J by 2 bases, with 19 bases between. This CDR3 comprises 18 residues. Looked up from germline, CDR1 is MGHRA and CDR2 is YSYEKL. CDR3 DNA: TGCGCCAGCAGCCAATATTACACAAGGGGCGCTGCTGGAAACACCATATATTTT. Translated, it gives CASSQYYTRGAAGNTIYF.

By sample fraction, this clonotype is medium-sized. The chain combines TRBV20-1 with TRBJ2-5; D gene ambiguous. Germline lookup yields CDR1 DFQATT and CDR2 SNEGSKA (reference sequence). The CDR3 covers 14 residues. Trimming removed 6 bases at V and 5 bases at J, with 19 bases between. The CDR3, as DNA: TGCAGTGCGCCCGGGTCGGATCAGGAGGAGACCCAGTACTTC. Its protein product is CSAPGSDQEETQYF.

By sample share, this clonotype is medium-sized (0.01 to 0.1%). CDR3 bases: TGTGCCAGCAGTGACCCACTTAGGGTTACGACTAGCACAGATACGCAGTATTTT. This translates into CASSDPLRVTTSTDTQYF. The chain joins TRBV6-4 to TRBJ2-3, with D unclear. The germline CDR1 and CDR2 sequences are MRHNA and SNTAGT. The V gene lost 2 bases and the J gene lost 0 bases, with 18 bases spanning the gap. The CDR3 has 18 residues.

The rearrangement uses TRBV13 and TRBJ2-7; D is perhaps TRBD1 or TRBD2 (5 bases each). V dropped 4 bases and J dropped 2 bases, with 21 bases sitting between them. From germline, CDR1 is PRHDT and CDR2 FYEKMQ (reference sequence). CDR3 size: 17 residues. The CDR3 protein is CASSSPWGSGQTYEQYF. The CDR3 bases are TGTGCCAGCAGCTCCCCCTGGGGGAGCGGCCAAACCTACGAGCAGTACTTC.

The V call is TRBV30, the J call TRBJ2-7, with D unresolved. Germline CDR1 and CDR2: GTSNPN and SVGIG (reference sequence). The CDR3 has 12 amino acids. Deletions cut 0 bases from V and 0 bases from J, with 3 bases between. The CDR3 sequence: CAWSVSSYEQYF. CDR3 sequence (DNA): TGTGCCTGGAGTGTCAGCTCCTACGAGCAGTACTTC.

In its sample, this clonotype is medium-sized. The V gene is TRBV27, the J gene TRBJ2-6; D not resolved. The CDR3 length is 13 residues. Per the germline V gene, CDR1 is MNHEY and CDR2 is SMNVEV (reference sequence). The ends were cut back, 9 bases at V and 0 bases at J, with 6 bases in the middle. CDR3 in DNA: TGTGCCAGTTTTTCCTCTGGGGCCAACGTCCTGACTTTC. Protein: CASFSSGANVLTF.

By share of the sample, this clonotype is medium-sized. The chain is built from TRBV12-3 or TRBV12-4 and TRBJ1-2; 9 bases agree with TRBD1. The ends lost 6 bases at V and 14 bases at J; junction bases unmatched: 13. CDR3 length: 13 residues. CDR3 loop: CASSSTGGTYRTF. In DNA form, the CDR3 reads TGTGCCAGCAGCTCAACAGGGGGCACGTATAGAACCTTC.

In its sample, this clonotype ranks as medium-sized. The chain is built from TRBV6-6 and TRBJ2-1; 11 nucleotides line up with TRBD2. The germline V gene encodes CDR1 MNHNY and CDR2 SVGAGI (reference sequence). The CDR3 is 15 amino acids. V trimming: 4 bases; J trimming: 10 bases; junction bases outside the gene matches: 9. The CDR3 loop reads CASSLAGGGKCEQFF. The CDR3 DNA sequence: TGTGCCAGCAGTTTAGCGGGAGGGGGGAAATGCGAGCAGTTCTTC.

This clonotype is medium-sized by share. The rearrangement joins TRBV27 to TRBJ1-1; 7 nucleotides match TRBD1. Germline V gene data show CDR1 as MNHEY and CDR2 as SMNVEV (reference sequence). This CDR3 is built from 14 residues. The V and J ends lost 7 bases and 1 base, in that order; junction bases with no gene match: 6. CDR3 region: CASNKGTANTEAFF. The CDR3 DNA reads as TGTGCCAGCAATAAAGGGACAGCGAACACTGAAGCTTTCTTT.

This clonotype is categorized as medium-sized (0.01 to 0.1%). V and J are TRBV27 and TRBJ2-7; TRBD2 aligns across 11 bases. The CDR3 contains 14 residues. Germline loops: CDR1 MNHEY, CDR2 SMNVEV (reference sequence). J lost 3 bases, V lost 6 bases, and 4 bases had no gene match. CDR3 amino acids: CASSAGLAVYEQYF. The CDR3 DNA follows: TGTGCCAGCAGCGCGGGACTAGCGGTCTACGAGCAGTACTTC.

This chain uses TRBV20-1 with TRBJ1-5; TRBD1 might be the D (5 bases). The CDR3 contains 12 residues. The V and J ends lost 6 bases and 5 bases respectively, with 11 bases between them. From germline, CDR1 is DFQATT and CDR2 SNEGSKA (reference sequence). CDR3 nucleotides: TGCAGTGCGGCCTGGGGGGATCAGCCCCAGCATTTT. Protein sequence: CSAAWGDQPQHF.

Judged by abundance, this clonotype is medium-sized. The chain is built from TRBV18 and TRBJ1-2; no clear D. Germline V lookup: CDR1 KGHSH, CDR2 LQKENI. V was trimmed by 3 bases and J by 3 bases, leaving 5 bases between them. The length of the CDR3 is 12 residues. As DNA, the CDR3 is TGTGCCAGCTCACCTGAGGACTATGGCTACACCTTC. This encodes CASSPEDYGYTF.

This clonotype qualifies as medium-sized. This chain joins TRBV4-2 and TRBJ2-1; D not resolved. The CDR3 extends over 15 amino acids. Germline values: CDR1 LGHNA, CDR2 YNFKEQ. Trimming removed 1 base at V and 2 bases at J, with 9 bases between. The CDR3 here is CASSQALITYNEQFF. DNA of the CDR3: TGTGCCAGCAGCCAAGCACTGATCACCTACAATGAGCAGTTCTTC.

This clonotype is judged medium-sized. The J gene is TRBJ2-5, the V gene TRBV20-1; possible D gene TRBD1, 6 bases. Looked up from germline, CDR1 is DFQATT and CDR2 is SNEGSKA (reference sequence). V lost 0 bases and J 10 bases, leaving 12 bases between the germline ends. The CDR3 is made up of 12 amino acids. The DNA for the CDR3 is TGCAGTGCTAGAGATTGGGGGCGAGACCAGTACTTC. This encodes CSARDWGRDQYF.

This clonotype came up a few times. The chain joins TRBV11-2 to TRBJ2-1; no clear D gene. Trimming removed 1 base from V and 9 bases from J, with 7 bases in between. The CDR3 loop spans 12 amino acids. The germline V gene encodes CDR1 SGHAT and CDR2 FQNNGV. For the CDR3, the DNA is TGTGCCAGCAGCTTAGTTTTGGTTGAGCAGTTCTTC. Encoded protein: CASSLVLVEQFF.

This chain uses TRBV2 with TRBJ1-5; D not resolved. The CDR3 covers 12 residues. Trimming pared 7 bases from V and 9 bases from J, leaving 13 bases between. The germline V gene encodes CDR1 SNHLY and CDR2 FYNNEI. CDR3 in amino acids: CASKVTGAPQHF. The DNA of the CDR3 is TGTGCCAGCAAGGTCACTGGAGCGCCCCAGCATTTT.

For the CDR3, the DNA is TGTGCCAGCAGTGCTACCCGGGACAGGGCCTACGAGCAGTACTTC. It translates to CASSATRDRAYEQYF. The chain employs TRBV27 and TRBJ2-7; TRBD1 agrees at 9 bases. V was pared by 5 bases and J by 2 bases, with 7 bases of the junction left unmatched. This CDR3 region has 15 residues. Germline CDR1 reads MNHEY; CDR2 reads SMNVEV (reference sequence).

By proportion, this clonotype is medium-sized. V usage is TRBV5-6 and J usage is TRBJ1-2; 9 bases map to TRBD1. Trimming cost V 1 base and J 8 bases; bases outside gene matches: 3. Per germline, CDR1 SGHDT and CDR2 YYEEEE. The CDR3 extends over 13 amino acids. CDR3 coding DNA: TGTGCCAGCAGCTTGACAGGGGGCGGGGGCTACACCTTC. Encoded protein: CASSLTGGGGYTF.

The V call is TRBV12-3 or TRBV12-4, the J call TRBJ1-1; a possible D gene is TRBD1 (6 bases). The CDR3 is 16 residues long. V lost 3 bases to trimming and J lost 1 base, with 15 bases between them. As DNA, the CDR3 is TGTGCCAGCAGTTTTAGTCAGGGGTGGGGGAACACTGAAGCTTTCTTT. As protein: CASSFSQGWGNTEAFF.

By share of the sample, this clonotype is large. The V call is TRBV7-2, the J call TRBJ2-3, with D possibly being TRBD2 (5 bases). Trimming pared 2 bases from V and 3 bases from J, leaving 12 bases between. Looked up from germline, CDR1 is SGHTA and CDR2 is FQGNSA. CDR3 length: 15 amino acids. The CDR3, as DNA: TGTGCCAGCAGCTTATGGCTAGCCGGGACAGATACGCAGTATTTT. Translation gives CASSLWLAGTDTQYF.

This clonotype is medium-sized in the sample. The chain is built from TRBV4-2 and TRBJ2-7, with 12 bases matching TRBD2. With 0 bases clipped from V and 4 bases from J, the junction kept 7 bases outside the gene matches. This CDR3 is built from 17 residues. Looked up from germline, CDR1 is LGHNA and CDR2 is YNFKEQ. CDR3 sequence reads: CASSQEGLAGGPYEQYF. The CDR3 DNA follows: TGTGCCAGCAGCCAAGAAGGGCTAGCGGGAGGGCCATACGAGCAGTACTTC.

The chain employs TRBV6-5 and TRBJ1-2; 10 nucleotides agree with TRBD1. The V gene's germline CDR1 is MNHEY and CDR2 SVGAGI. Trimming at V came to 8 bases and at J to 6 bases, leaving 9 bases not matched to a gene. This CDR3 contains 14 residues. The CDR3 nucleotides read TGTGCCAGCGCCATCGGGACAGGGGTTAATGGCTACACCTTC. Its translation is CASAIGTGVNGYTF.

On this clonotype itself: Given a much more abundant clone one base away, this may be a read error. V and J are TRBV7-9 and TRBJ2-7, with D hard to call. V was trimmed by 5 bases and J by 2 bases, leaving 13 bases between them. Germline V lookup: CDR1 SEHNR, CDR2 FQNEAQ (reference sequence). The CDR3 sequence is 14 residues long. The CDR3 nucleotides are TGTGCCAGCAGCCTGTCCCGGTTCCCCTACGAGCAGTACTTC. Amino acids: CASSLSRFPYEQYF.

By share of the sample, this clonotype is medium-sized. The chain combines TRBV7-2 with TRBJ1-3, with a tentative D call TRBD1 (5 bases). In germline, CDR1 is SGHTA, CDR2 FQGNSA. The ends were cut back, 4 bases at V and 4 bases at J, with 8 bases in the middle. There are 13 residues in the CDR3. The CDR3 sequence is CASSSQGGNTIYF. The CDR3 region has the DNA TGTGCCAGCAGCTCGCAGGGAGGAAACACCATATATTTT.

In this sample, this clonotype is medium-sized. J is TRBJ2-1 and V is TRBV12-3 or TRBV12-4, with TRBD2 as a possible D gene (5 bases). The CDR3 runs to 16 residues. Trimming cost V 5 bases and J 0 bases, with 14 bases left between them. CDR3 protein: CASSPQTTSSYNEQFF. As DNA, the CDR3 is TGTGCCAGCAGTCCTCAGACTACTAGCTCCTACAATGAGCAGTTCTTC.

The CDR3 spells CSQTSGRWELFF. CDR3 nucleotides: TGCAGCCAGACTAGCGGGAGGTGGGAGCTGTTTTTT. V usage is TRBV29-1 and J usage is TRBJ2-2; 13 bases map to TRBD2. The CDR3 has 12 residues. Germline V gene data show CDR1 as SQVTM and CDR2 as ANQGSEA. Germline trimming cut 8 bases from V and 9 bases from J; bases unmatched to any gene: 3.

This clonotype was observed a handful of times. The rearrangement uses TRBV5-1 and TRBJ2-1, with D possibly being TRBD2 (6 bases). The CDR3 sequence is 16 residues long. CDR1 and CDR2 from the germline V gene are SGHRS and YFSETQ. The V end was cut by 2 bases, the J end by 0 bases, with 12 bases between. CDR3 nucleotide sequence: TGCGCCAGCAGCTTCGGGACTCACAACTCCTACAATGAGCAGTTCTTC. Translating it yields CASSFGTHNSYNEQFF.

The chain combines TRBV23-1 with TRBJ2-7; 7 bases map to TRBD1. TRBV23-1 is reported as an ORF; its role is uncertain. The CDR3 has 15 amino acids. J gave up 2 bases and V 4 bases, and 8 bases lay outside the gene matches. In nucleotides, the CDR3 is TGCGCCAGCAGTCGGTGCCAACAGGGGACCTACGAGCAGTACTTC. Protein: CASSRCQQGTYEQYF.

Sample share makes this clonotype large. This sequence joins TRBV6-1 and TRBJ2-3; D is unresolved. The CDR3 has 11 amino acids. Looked up from germline, CDR1 is MNHNS and CDR2 is SASEGT. Between the trimmed V and J ends, which lost 6 bases and 7 bases, there was a span of 8 bases. Here the CDR3 reads CASRTSHTQYF. The CDR3 DNA reads as TGTGCCAGCAGGACGTCTCATACGCAGTATTTT.

This clonotype is medium-sized (0.01 to 0.1%) within its sample. The chain couples TRBV6-6 to TRBJ2-1, with D possibly called TRBD1 or TRBD2 (7 bases each). The CDR3 totals 11 residues. Looked up from germline, CDR1 is MNHNY and CDR2 is SVGAGI (reference sequence). V lost 6 bases and J lost 12, with 12 bases in between. In DNA form, the CDR3 reads TGTGCCAGCAGAACAGGGGAGGGGCAGTTCTTC. Translating gives CASRTGEGQFF.